The next 18 T cell receptor beta chains were all read from a single sample in a study of identical twins. Each CDR3 protein gets one entry after TCRdb re-called the 5' RACE reads with MiXCR. The sample contains about 240,000 distinct CDR3 sequences, about 11% of which appear only once. The sequencing sample was made of memory T cells sorted from blood. The source is a man aged 50 to 59 in good health.

Only a few counts were recorded for this clonotype. The V and J genes are TRBV30 and TRBJ1-3; D might be TRBD1 (6 bases). Trimming pared 0 bases from V and 8 bases from J, leaving 8 bases between. From germline, CDR1 is GTSNPN and CDR2 SVGIG (reference sequence). This CDR3 is 12 amino acids long. This chain's CDR3 is CAWSVQGDTIYF. CDR3 in DNA: TGTGCCTGGAGTGTACAGGGAGACACCATATATTTT.

This clonotype has at least ten counts. This chain joins TRBV9 and TRBJ2-2; D might be TRBD2 (6 bases). V lost 4 bases and J lost 3, with 13 bases in between. Germline lookup yields CDR1 SGDLS and CDR2 YYNGEE. This CDR3 region has 15 residues. The CDR3 loop is CASSPGRRDTGELFF. The CDR3 region has the DNA TGTGCCAGCAGCCCCGGGAGAAGGGACACCGGGGAGCTGTTTTTT.

This clonotype has ten or more counts. The gene calls are TRBV7-2 and TRBJ1-3; D is unresolved. V gave up 6 bases and J gave up 0 bases, with 6 bases separating them. CDR3 length: 13 amino acids. Germline V lookup: CDR1 SGHTA, CDR2 FQGNSA. CDR3 sequence (DNA): TGTGCCAGCAGAGTGGGCTCTGGAAACACCATATATTTT. It translates to CASRVGSGNTIYF.

This clonotype appeared a few times. V and J are TRBV3-1 and TRBJ2-7; 12 bases agree with TRBD1. With 0 bases clipped from V and 3 bases from J, the junction kept 3 bases outside the gene matches. Germline values: CDR1 LGHDT, CDR2 YNNKEL (reference sequence). The CDR3 runs to 16 residues. The CDR3 coding sequence is TGTGCCAGCAGCCAAGAGGGGACAGGGGGCATCTACGAGCAGTACTTC. This sequence encodes CASSQEGTGGIYEQYF.

The gene calls are TRBV4-3 and TRBJ2-7, with D perhaps TRBD1 (5 bases). Germline V gene data show CDR1 as LGHNA and CDR2 as YSLEER. The length of the CDR3 is 15 residues. The V end was cut by 0 bases, the J end by 0 bases, with 9 bases between. In DNA, the CDR3 is TGCGCCAGCAGCCAAGACAGGGCGAGCTCCTACGAGCAGTACTTC. Encoded protein: CASSQDRASSYEQYF.

This clonotype was observed a handful of times. The chain carries TRBV11-3 and TRBJ1-2, with TRBD1 matching 7 bases. V shed 5 bases and J 4 bases; nucleotides not matched to a gene: 4. This CDR3 has 13 amino acids. The germline CDR1 and CDR2 sequences are SGHNT and YENEEA. The CDR3 DNA reads as TGTGCCAGCAGCGGGGACAGCGGCTATGGCTACACCTTC. Its translation is CASSGDSGYGYTF.

This clonotype was detected only a few times. This rearrangement joins TRBV18 to TRBJ2-7, with 12 bases fitting TRBD1. The trim removed 3 bases at V and 7 bases at J, leaving 7 bases unmatched. Germline CDR1 and CDR2: KGHSH and LQKENI. This CDR3 is built from 15 residues. The CDR3 sequence is CASSPPGQGAWEQYF. CDR3 DNA: TGTGCCAGCTCACCTCCGGGACAGGGGGCTTGGGAGCAGTACTTC.

The chain has TRBV20-1 and TRBJ2-7; D unresolved. Between the trimmed V and J ends, which lost 6 bases and 0 bases, there was a span of 15 bases. The CDR3 spans 14 residues. In germline, CDR1 is DFQATT, CDR2 SNEGSKA (reference sequence). The CDR3 loop is CSATLRRSSYEQYF. For the CDR3, the DNA is TGCAGTGCAACCCTTAGGCGGAGCTCCTACGAGCAGTACTTC.

This clonotype has a count of ten or more. The CDR3 is CASSYGLNYGYTF. DNA for the CDR3: TGTGCCAGCAGTTACGGGTTAAACTATGGCTACACCTTC. The chain recombines TRBV6-5 with TRBJ1-2, with unresolved D. CDR1 MNHEY and CDR2 SVGAGI come from the germline V gene. The CDR3 runs 13 residues. Trimming stripped 2 bases from V and 2 bases from J, with 6 bases between.

This clonotype showed up just a few times. Compared with germline, one end of the junction differs, possibly owing to a read error. This chain connects TRBV28 to TRBJ1-1, with D tentatively TRBD1 (5 bases). Germline lookup yields CDR1 MDHEN and CDR2 SYDVKM. This CDR3 has 13 residues. The CDR3 nucleotides read TGTGCCAGCAGTTTGGGGCGAATCACTGAAGCCTTCTTT. Translated: CASSLGRITEAFF.

The sample holds a few counts of this clonotype. This chain connects TRBV11-2 to TRBJ1-1; D unresolved. This CDR3 has 14 amino acids. V lost 5 bases to trimming and J lost 2 bases, with 12 bases between them. Germline V gene data show CDR1 as SGHAT and CDR2 as FQNNGV. This chain's CDR3 is CASSLENLNTEAFF. The CDR3 DNA follows: TGTGCCAGCAGCCTCGAGAATCTCAACACTGAAGCTTTCTTT.

This chain connects TRBV28 to TRBJ2-3, with D possibly being TRBD2 (7 bases). The CDR3 runs 16 residues. Trimming shortened V by 6 bases and J by 1 base, and 17 bases separated the two germline ends. Germline V lookup: CDR1 MDHEN, CDR2 SYDVKM. This CDR3 reads CASRTGGEVGTDTQYF. In DNA, the CDR3 is TGTGCCAGCAGGACGGGGGGCGAGGTGGGCACAGATACGCAGTATTTT.

There are a few counts of this clonotype. This chain uses TRBV7-2 with TRBJ2-1; TRBD2 agrees at 8 bases. The germline CDR1 and CDR2 sequences are SGHTA and FQGNSA. This CDR3 has 14 amino acids. Germline trimming cut 3 bases from V and 10 bases from J; bases unmatched to any gene: 8. The CDR3 region has the DNA TGTGCCAGCAGCTTCCTAACGGGAGGGCACGAGCAGTTCTTC. Protein product: CASSFLTGGHEQFF. Full variable domain (missing parts from reference TRBV7-2 and TRBJ2-1): GAGVSQSPSNKVTEKGKDVELRCDPISGHTALYWYRQSLGQGLEFLIYFQGNSAPDKSGLPSDRFSAERTGGSVSTLTIQRTQQEDSAVYLCASSFLTGGHEQFFGPGTRLTVL.

This clonotype was counted between two and nine times. The chain links TRBV9 to TRBJ2-3, with 8 nucleotides matching TRBD1. From germline, CDR1 is SGDLS and CDR2 YYNGEE. The CDR3 length is 16 residues. With V trimmed by 3 bases and J by 3 bases, 9 bases remained unmatched. CDR3 sequence: CASSGTTGGRTDTQYF. CDR3 bases: TGTGCCAGCAGCGGGACCACAGGGGGTCGGACAGATACGCAGTATTTT.

This clonotype was seen only a few times. The gene calls are TRBV27 and TRBJ1-2; tentative D call: TRBD1 (6 bases). Trimming removed 4 bases from V and 5 bases from J, with 17 bases in between. The CDR3 runs 15 residues. Per the germline V gene, CDR1 is MNHEY and CDR2 is SMNVEV (reference sequence). Written as DNA, the CDR3 is TGTGCCAGCAGTTGGGACCCCAGGGGATCGTATGGCTACACCTTC. It yields the protein CASSWDPRGSYGYTF.

J is TRBJ2-5 and V is TRBV7-9; 7 bases match TRBD1. The CDR3 is 14 residues long. Germline CDR1 SEHNR, CDR2 FQNEAQ (reference sequence). V lost 4 bases to trimming and J lost 5 bases; unmatched junction nucleotides: 7. The CDR3 DNA sequence: TGTGCCAGCAGCTGGGGACAGCCACGGGAGACCCAGTACTTC. Protein: CASSWGQPRETQYF. The full variable domain, completed using reference TRBV7-9 and TRBJ2-5, is DTGVSQNPRHKITKRGQNVTFRCDPISEHNRLYWYRQTLGQGPEFLTYFQNEAQLEKSRLLSDRFSAERPKGSFSTLEIQRTEQGDSAMYLCASSWGQPRETQYFGPGTRLLVL.

The rearrangement joins TRBV7-2 to TRBJ1-2; D perhaps matches TRBD1 (5 bases). Trimming pared 5 bases from V and 3 bases from J, leaving 10 bases between. The CDR3 loop spans 13 amino acids. Looked up from germline, CDR1 is SGHTA and CDR2 is FQGNSA. The CDR3 coding sequence is TGTGCCAGCAGCCCGGGGCCGGACTATGGCTACACCTTC. This encodes CASSPGPDYGYTF.

This clonotype turned up a few times. The gene calls are TRBV18 and TRBJ2-7; D gene ambiguous. CDR3 length equals 13 residues. V was clipped by 6 bases and J by 2 bases, with 11 bases between them. Germline assignment: CDR1 KGHSH and CDR2 LQKENI. The CDR3 DNA reads as TGTGCCAGCTCGCACAACAGTGCCTACGAGCAGTACTTC. Encoded protein: CASSHNSAYEQYF.